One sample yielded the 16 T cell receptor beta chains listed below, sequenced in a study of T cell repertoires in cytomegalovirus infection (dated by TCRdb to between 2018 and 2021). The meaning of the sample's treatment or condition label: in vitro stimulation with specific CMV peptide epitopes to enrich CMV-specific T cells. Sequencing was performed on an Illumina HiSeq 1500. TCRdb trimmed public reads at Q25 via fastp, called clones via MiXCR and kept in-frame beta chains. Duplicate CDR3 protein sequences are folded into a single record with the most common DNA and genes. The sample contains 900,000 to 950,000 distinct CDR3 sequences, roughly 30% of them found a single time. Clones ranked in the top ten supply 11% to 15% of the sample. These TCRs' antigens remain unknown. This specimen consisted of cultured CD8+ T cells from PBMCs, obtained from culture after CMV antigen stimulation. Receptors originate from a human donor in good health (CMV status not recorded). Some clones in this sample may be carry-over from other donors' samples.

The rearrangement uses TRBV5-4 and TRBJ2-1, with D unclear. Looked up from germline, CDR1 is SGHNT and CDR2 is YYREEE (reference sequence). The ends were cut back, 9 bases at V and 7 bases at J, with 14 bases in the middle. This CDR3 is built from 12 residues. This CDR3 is CATLTPGNEQFF. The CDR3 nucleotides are TGTGCCACTCTAACTCCAGGAAATGAGCAGTTCTTC.

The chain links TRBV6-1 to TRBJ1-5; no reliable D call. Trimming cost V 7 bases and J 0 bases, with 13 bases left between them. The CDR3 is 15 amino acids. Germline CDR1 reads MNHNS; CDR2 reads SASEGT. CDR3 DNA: TGTGCCAGCAAAACCCCAGCCTATAGCAATCAGCCCCAGCATTTT. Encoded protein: CASKTPAYSNQPQHF.

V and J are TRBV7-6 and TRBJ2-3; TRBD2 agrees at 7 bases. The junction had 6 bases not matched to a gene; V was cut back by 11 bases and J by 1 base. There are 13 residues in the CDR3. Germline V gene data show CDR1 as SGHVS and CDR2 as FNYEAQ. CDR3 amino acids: CAGGGAGTDTQYF. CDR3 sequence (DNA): TGTGCCGGGGGAGGGGCCGGCACAGATACGCAGTATTTT.

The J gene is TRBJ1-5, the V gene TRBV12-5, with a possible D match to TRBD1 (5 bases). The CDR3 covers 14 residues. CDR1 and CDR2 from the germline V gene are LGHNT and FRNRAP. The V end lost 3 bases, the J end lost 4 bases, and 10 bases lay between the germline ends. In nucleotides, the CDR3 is TGTGCTAGTGGTTTTTGGGGGATAAATCAGCCCCAGCATTTT. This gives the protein CASGFWGINQPQHF.

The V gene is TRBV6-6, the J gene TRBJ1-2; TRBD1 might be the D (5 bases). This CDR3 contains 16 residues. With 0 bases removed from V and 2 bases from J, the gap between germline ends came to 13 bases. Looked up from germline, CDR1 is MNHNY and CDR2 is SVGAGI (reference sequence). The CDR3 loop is CASSYSYGGGNYGYTF. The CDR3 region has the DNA TGTGCCAGCAGTTACTCGTACGGCGGGGGGAACTATGGCTACACCTTC.

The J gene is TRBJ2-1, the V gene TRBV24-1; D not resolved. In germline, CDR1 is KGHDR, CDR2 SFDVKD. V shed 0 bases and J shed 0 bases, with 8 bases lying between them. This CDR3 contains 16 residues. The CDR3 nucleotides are TGTGCCACCAGTGATTTGGGCCTTAGCTCCTACAATGAGCAGTTCTTC. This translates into CATSDLGLSSYNEQFF.

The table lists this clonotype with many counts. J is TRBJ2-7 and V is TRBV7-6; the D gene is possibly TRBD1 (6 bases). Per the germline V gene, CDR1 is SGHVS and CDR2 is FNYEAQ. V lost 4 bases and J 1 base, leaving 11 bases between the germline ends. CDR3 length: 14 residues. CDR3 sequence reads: CASSSGVLSYEQYF. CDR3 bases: TGTGCCAGCAGCTCAGGGGTGCTATCCTACGAGCAGTACTTC.

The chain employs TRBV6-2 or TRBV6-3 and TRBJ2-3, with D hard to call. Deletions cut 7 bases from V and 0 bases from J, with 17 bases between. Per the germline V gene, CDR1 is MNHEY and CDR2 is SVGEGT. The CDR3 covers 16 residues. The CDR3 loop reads CASTLYHSPSTDTQYF. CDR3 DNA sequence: TGTGCCAGCACCCTCTACCATTCCCCTAGCACAGATACGCAGTATTTT.

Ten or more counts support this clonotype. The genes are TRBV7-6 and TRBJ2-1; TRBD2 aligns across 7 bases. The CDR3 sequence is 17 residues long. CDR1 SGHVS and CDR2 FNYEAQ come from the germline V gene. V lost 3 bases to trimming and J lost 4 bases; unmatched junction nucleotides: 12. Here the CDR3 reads CASSFTKGLRAYNEQFF. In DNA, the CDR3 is TGTGCCAGCAGCTTTACAAAGGGACTACGGGCATACAATGAGCAGTTCTTC.

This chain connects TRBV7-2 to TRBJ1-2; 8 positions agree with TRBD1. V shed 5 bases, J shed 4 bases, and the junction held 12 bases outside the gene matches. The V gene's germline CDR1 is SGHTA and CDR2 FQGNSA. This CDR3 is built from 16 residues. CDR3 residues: CASSPSDRGKAYGYTF. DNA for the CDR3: TGTGCCAGCAGCCCCTCCGACAGGGGTAAAGCCTATGGCTACACCTTC.

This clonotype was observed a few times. Here the CDR3 reads CSARRQGDQPQHF. In DNA, the CDR3 is TGCAGTGCTAGGCGACAGGGGGATCAGCCCCAGCATTTT. The chain uses TRBV20-1 and TRBJ1-5; the match to TRBD1 covers 9 bases. The CDR3 sequence is 13 residues long. CDR1 DFQATT and CDR2 SNEGSKA come from the germline V gene (reference sequence). V trimming: 3 bases; J trimming: 5 bases; junction bases outside the gene matches: 2.

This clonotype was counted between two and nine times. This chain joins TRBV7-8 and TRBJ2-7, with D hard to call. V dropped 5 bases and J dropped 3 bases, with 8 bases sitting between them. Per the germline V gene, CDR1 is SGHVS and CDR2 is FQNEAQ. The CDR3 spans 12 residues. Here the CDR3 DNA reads TGTGCCAGCAGCATTTCCAGCTACGAGCAGTACGTC. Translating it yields CASSISSYEQYV.

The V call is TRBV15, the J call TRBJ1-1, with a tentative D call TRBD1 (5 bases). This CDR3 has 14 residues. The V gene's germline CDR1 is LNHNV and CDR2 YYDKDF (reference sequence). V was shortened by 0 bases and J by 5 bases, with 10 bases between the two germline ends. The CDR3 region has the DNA TGTGCCACCAGCAGAGATCAGGACATTACTGAAGCTTTCTTT. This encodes CATSRDQDITEAFF.

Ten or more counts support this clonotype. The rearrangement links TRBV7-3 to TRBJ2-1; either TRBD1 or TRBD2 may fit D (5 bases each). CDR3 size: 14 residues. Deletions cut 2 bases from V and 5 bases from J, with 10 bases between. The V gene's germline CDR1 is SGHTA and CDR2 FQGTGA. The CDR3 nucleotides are TGTGCCAGCAGCTTAGGTGGGGACGACAATGAGCAGTTCTTC. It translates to CASSLGGDDNEQFF.

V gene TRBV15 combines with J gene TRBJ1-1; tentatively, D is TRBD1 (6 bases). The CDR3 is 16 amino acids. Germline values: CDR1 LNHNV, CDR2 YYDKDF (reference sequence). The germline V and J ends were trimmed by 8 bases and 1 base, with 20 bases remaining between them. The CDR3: CATGKGGRKRNTEAFF. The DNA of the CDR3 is TGTGCCACCGGCAAGGGGGGGCGGAAGAGGAACACTGAAGCTTTCTTT.

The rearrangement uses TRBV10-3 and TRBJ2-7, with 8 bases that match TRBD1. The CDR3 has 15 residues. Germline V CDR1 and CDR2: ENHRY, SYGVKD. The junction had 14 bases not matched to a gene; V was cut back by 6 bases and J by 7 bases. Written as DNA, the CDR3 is TGTGCCATCAGCGACCCCGCCAGGGGGCCCGGTGAGCAGTACGTC. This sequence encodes CAISDPARGPGEQYV.